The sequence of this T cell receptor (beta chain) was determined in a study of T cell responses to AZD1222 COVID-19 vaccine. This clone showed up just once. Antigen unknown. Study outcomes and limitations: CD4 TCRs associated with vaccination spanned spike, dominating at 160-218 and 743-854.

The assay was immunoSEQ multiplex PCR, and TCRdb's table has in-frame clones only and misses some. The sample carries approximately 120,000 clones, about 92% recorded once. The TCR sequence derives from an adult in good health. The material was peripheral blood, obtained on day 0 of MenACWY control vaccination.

This CDR3 is CASSRRGSAGAYNEQFF. As DNA, the CDR3 is TGTGCCAGCAGCCGCAGGGGGTCTGCGGGAGCTTACAATGAGCAGTTCTTC. This chain links TRBV7-6 with TRBJ2-1; possibly TRBD1 or TRBD2 for D (7 bases each). Trimming took 5 bases from V and 4 from J, leaving 21 bases between them. The CDR3 is 17 amino acids. The germline gives CDR1 SGHVS, CDR2 FNYEAQ.